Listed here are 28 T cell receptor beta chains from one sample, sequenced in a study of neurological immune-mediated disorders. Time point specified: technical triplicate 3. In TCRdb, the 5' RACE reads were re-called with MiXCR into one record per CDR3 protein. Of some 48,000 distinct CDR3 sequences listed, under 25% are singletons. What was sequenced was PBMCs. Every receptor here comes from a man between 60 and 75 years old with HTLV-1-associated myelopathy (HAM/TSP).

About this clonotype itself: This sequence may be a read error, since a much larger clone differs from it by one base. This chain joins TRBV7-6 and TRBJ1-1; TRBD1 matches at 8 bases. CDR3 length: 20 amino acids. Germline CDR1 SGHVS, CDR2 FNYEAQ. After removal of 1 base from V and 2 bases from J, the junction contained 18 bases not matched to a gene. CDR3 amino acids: CASSLEYSVGVRGRNTEAFF. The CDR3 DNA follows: TGTGCCAGCAGCTTAGAGTACTCGGTTGGTGTCAGGGGGCGAAACACTGAAGCTTTCTTT.

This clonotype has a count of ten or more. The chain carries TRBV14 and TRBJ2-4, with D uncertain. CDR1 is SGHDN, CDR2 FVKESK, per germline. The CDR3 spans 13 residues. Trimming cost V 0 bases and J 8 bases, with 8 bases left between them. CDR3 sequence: CASSQEAWDIQYF. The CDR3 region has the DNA TGTGCCAGCAGCCAAGAAGCTTGGGACATTCAGTACTTC.

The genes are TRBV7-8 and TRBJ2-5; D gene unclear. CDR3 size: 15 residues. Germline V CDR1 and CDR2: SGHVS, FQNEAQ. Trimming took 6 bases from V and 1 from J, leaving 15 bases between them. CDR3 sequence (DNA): TGTGCCAGCAGATCCCGCTGGCCCAGCCAAGAGACCCAGTACTTC. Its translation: CASRSRWPSQETQYF. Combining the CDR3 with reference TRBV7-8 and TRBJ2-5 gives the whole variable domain GAGVSQSPRYKVAKRGQDVALRCDPISGHVSLFWYQQALGQGPEFLTYFQNEAQLDKSGLPSDRFFAERPEGSVSTLKIQRTQQEDSAVYLCASRSRWPSQETQYFGPGTRLLVL.

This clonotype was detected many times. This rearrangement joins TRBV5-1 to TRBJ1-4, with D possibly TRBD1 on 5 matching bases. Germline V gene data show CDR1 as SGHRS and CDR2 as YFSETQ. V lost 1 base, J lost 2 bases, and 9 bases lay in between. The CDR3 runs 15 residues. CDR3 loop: CASSLLGGTNEKLFF. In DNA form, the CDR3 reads TGCGCCAGCAGCTTGTTGGGGGGGACTAATGAAAAACTGTTTTTT.

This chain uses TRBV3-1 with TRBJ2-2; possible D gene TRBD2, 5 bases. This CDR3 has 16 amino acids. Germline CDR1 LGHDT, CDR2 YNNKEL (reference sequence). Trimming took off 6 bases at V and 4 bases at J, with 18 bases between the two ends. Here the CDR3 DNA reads TGTGCCAGCAGAGACCGAATGCGGGTTGGCACCGGGGAGCTGTTTTTT. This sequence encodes CASRDRMRVGTGELFF. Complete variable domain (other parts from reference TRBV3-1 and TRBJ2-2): DTAVSQTPKYLVTQMGNDKSIKCEQNLGHDTMYWYKQDSKKFLKIMFSYNNKELIINETVPNRFSPKSPDKAHLNLHINSLELGDSAVYFCASRDRMRVGTGELFFGEGSRLTVL.

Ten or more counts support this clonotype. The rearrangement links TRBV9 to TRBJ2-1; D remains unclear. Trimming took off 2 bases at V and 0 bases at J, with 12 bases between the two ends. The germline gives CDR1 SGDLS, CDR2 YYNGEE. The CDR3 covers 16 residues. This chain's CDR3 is CASSVGVDLSYNEQFF. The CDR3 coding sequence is TGTGCCAGCAGCGTCGGTGTAGACCTCTCCTACAATGAGCAGTTCTTC.

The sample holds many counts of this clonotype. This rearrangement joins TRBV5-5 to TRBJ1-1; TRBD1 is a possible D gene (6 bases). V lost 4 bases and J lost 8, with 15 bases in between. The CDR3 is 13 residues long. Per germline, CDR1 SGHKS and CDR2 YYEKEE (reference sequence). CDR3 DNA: TGTGCCAGCAGCCCCCGCACAGGGAGAGAAGCTTTCTTT. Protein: CASSPRTGREAFF.

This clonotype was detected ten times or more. The CDR3 reads CSAPDSSGRPQDTQYF. The CDR3 DNA follows: TGCAGTGCTCCTGATTCTAGCGGGAGGCCGCAAGATACGCAGTATTTT. This chain uses TRBV20-1 with TRBJ2-3; 11 bases align to TRBD2. Trimming removed 5 bases from V and 5 bases from J; junction bases left unmatched: 12. Germline V gives CDR1 DFQATT, CDR2 SNEGSKA (reference sequence). This CDR3 is built from 16 residues.

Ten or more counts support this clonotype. The CDR3 nucleotides are TGCAGTGCTAGAGATGCGAGCGGGAGGCCAAGTCCCTACGAGCAGTACTTC. Translated: CSARDASGRPSPYEQYF. This chain uses TRBV20-1 with TRBJ2-7; 9 bases line up with TRBD2. The CDR3 spans 17 residues. The V gene end was trimmed by 0 bases and the J gene end by 2 bases; junction bases not matched to a gene: 11. From germline, CDR1 is DFQATT and CDR2 SNEGSKA (reference sequence).

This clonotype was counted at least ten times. CDR3 sequence: CASSQSDRETGEQYF. DNA for the CDR3: TGCGCCAGCAGCCAATCGGACAGGGAGACGGGCGAGCAGTACTTC. The chain is built from TRBV4-1 and TRBJ2-7; TRBD1 agrees at 8 bases. Germline values: CDR1 MGHRA, CDR2 YSYEKL. The CDR3 is made up of 15 amino acids. Trimming at V came to 2 bases and at J to 6 bases, leaving 9 bases not matched to a gene.

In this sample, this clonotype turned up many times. CDR3 protein: CASSLGSYNEQFF. CDR3 DNA sequence: TGTGCCAGCAGTTTAGGCAGCTACAATGAGCAGTTCTTC. V is TRBV12-3 or TRBV12-4 and J is TRBJ2-1, with D hard to call. This CDR3 contains 13 residues. With 1 base removed from V and 3 bases from J, the gap between germline ends came to 4 bases.

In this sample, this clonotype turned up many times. The CDR3 coding sequence is TGTGCCAGCAGCTTACTAGCGGGAGATGCCCCCCCTAATGAGCAGTTCTTC. Its protein product is CASSLLAGDAPPNEQFF. The chain is built from TRBV7-3 and TRBJ2-1; TRBD2 matches 10 bases. Germline CDR1 and CDR2: SGHTA and FQGTGA. Losses at the gene ends were 2 bases for V and 7 bases for J; bases not matched to a gene: 11. The CDR3 length is 17 residues.

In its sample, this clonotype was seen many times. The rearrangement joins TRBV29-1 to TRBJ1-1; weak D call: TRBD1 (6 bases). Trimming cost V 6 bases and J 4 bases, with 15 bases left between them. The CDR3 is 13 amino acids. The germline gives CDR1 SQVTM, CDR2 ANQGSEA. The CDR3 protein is CSVRRGQRTEAFF. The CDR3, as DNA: TGCAGCGTCCGCCGCGGACAGCGCACTGAAGCTTTCTTT.

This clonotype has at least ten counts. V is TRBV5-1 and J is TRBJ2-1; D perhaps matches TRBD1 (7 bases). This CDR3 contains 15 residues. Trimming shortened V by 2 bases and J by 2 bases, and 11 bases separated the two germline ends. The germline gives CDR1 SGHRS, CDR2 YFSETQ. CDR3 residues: CASSLAGGTYNEQFF. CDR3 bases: TGCGCCAGCAGCTTAGCAGGGGGGACCTACAATGAGCAGTTCTTC.

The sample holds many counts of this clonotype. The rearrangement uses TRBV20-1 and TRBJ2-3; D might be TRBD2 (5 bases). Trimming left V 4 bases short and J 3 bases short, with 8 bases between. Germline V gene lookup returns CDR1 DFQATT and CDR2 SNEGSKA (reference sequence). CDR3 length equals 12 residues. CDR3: CSANEGTDTQYF. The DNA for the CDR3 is TGCAGTGCTAATGAGGGAACAGATACGCAGTATTTT.

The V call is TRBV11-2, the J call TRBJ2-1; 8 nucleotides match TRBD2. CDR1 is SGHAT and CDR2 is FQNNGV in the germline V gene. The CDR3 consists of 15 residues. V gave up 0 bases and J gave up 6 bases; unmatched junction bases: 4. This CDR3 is CASSLDGREANEQFF. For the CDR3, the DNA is TGTGCCAGCAGCTTAGACGGGAGGGAAGCCAATGAGCAGTTCTTC.

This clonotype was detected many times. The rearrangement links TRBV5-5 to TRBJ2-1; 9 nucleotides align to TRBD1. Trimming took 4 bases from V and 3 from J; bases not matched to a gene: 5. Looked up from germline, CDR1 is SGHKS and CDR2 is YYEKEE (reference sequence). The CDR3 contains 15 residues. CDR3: CASSQDRGGYNEQFF. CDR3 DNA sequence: TGTGCCAGCAGCCAGGACAGGGGAGGCTACAATGAGCAGTTCTTC.

CDR3 DNA sequence: TGTGCCAGCAGTAGACAGGGTTGGGGCACTGAAGCTTTCTTT. Residues: CASSRQGWGTEAFF. The chain couples TRBV12-3 or TRBV12-4 to TRBJ1-1; 7 bases are shared with TRBD1. The CDR3 extends over 14 amino acids. Germline trimming cut 5 bases from V and 4 bases from J; bases unmatched to any gene: 7.

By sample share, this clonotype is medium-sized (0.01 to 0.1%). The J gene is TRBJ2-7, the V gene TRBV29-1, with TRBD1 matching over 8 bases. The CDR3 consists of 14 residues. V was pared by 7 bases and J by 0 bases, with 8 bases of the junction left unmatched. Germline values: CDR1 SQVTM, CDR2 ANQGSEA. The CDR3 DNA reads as TGCAGCGCGGCCCCGACAGGGGCCTCCTACGAGCAGTACTTC. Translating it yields CSAAPTGASYEQYF.

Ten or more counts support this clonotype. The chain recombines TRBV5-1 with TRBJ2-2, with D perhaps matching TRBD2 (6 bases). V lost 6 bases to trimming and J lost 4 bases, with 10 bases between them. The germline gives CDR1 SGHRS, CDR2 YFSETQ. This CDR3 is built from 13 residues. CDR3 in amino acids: CASTSGLTGELFF. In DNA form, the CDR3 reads TGCGCCAGCACGAGCGGGCTCACCGGGGAGCTGTTTTTT.

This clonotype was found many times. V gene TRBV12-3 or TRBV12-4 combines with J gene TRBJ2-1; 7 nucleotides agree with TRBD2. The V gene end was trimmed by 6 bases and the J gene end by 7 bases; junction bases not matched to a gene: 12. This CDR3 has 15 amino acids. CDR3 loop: CASSPEAGVGNEQFF. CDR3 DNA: TGTGCCAGCAGCCCCGAGGCGGGAGTGGGAAATGAGCAGTTCTTC.

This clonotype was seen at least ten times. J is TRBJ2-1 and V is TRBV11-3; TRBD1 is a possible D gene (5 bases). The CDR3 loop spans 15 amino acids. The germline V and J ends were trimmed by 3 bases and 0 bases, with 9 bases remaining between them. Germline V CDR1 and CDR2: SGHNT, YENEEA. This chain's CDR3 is CASSLKGDSYNEQFF. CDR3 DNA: TGTGCCAGCAGCTTGAAAGGGGACTCCTACAATGAGCAGTTCTTC.

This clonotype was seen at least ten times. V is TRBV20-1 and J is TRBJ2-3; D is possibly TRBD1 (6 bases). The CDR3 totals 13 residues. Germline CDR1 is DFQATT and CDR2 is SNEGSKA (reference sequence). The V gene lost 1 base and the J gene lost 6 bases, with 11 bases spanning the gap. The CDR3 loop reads CSARAETGDTQYF. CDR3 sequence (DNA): TGCAGTGCTAGAGCCGAAACAGGGGATACGCAGTATTTT.

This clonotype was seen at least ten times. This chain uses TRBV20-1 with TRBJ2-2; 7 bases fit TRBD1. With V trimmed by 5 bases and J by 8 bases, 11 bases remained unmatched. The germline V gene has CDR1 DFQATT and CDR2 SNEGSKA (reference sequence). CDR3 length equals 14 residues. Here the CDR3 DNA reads TGCAGTGCTCCAGGGGGTAGAAGTGGAGGGGAGCTGTTTTTT. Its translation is CSAPGGRSGGELFF.

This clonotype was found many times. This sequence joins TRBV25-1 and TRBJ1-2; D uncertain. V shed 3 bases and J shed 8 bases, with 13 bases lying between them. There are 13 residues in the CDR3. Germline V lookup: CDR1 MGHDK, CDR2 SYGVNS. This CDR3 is CASSDLLSWGYTF. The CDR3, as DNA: TGTGCCAGCAGTGATCTACTGTCGTGGGGCTACACCTTC.

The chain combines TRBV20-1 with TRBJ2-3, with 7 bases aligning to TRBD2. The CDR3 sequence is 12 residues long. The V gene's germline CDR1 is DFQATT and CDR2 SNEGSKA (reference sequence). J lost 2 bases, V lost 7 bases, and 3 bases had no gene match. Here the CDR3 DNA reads TGCAGTGGCGGGAGAGACACAGATACGCAGTATTTT. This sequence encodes CSGGRDTDTQYF.

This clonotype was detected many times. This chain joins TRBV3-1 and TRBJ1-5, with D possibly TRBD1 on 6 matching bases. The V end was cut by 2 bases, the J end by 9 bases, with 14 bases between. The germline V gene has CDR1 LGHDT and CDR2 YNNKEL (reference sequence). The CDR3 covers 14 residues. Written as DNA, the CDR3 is TGTGCCAGCAGCCAACAAGGGCAGGGGCCGCCCCAGCATTTT. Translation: CASSQQGQGPPQHF.

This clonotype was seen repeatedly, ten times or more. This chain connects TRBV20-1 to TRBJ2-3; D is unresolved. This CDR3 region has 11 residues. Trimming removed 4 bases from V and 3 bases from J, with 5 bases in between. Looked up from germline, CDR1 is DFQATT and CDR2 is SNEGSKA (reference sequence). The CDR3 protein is CSATQTDTQYF. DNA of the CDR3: TGCAGTGCTACCCAGACAGATACGCAGTATTTT.